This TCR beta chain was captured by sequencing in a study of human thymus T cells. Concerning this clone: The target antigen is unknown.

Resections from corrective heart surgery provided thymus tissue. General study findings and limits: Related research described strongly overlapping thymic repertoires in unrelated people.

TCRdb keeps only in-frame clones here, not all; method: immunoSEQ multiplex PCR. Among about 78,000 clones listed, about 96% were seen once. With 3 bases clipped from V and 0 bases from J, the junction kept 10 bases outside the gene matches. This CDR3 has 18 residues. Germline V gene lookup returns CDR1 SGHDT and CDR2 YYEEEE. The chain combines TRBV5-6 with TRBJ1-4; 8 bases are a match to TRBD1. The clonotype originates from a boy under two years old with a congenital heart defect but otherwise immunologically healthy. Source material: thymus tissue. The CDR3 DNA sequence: TGTGCCAGCAGCTCCAGACAGGGGAAAGAGGCAACTAATGAAAAACTGTTTTTT. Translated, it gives CASSSRQGKEATNEKLFF.